These 24 T cell receptor beta chains came from one sample sequenced in a study of OX40 agonist ivuxolimab in advanced cancers. Profiled with immunoSEQ multiplex PCR; TCRdb holds only in-frame clones, not every one. The sample carries tens of thousands of clones, less than 90% recorded once. Material: CD4+ or CD8+ T cells sorted from blood, obtained in a trial of the OX40 agonist ivuxolimab. The receptors derive from an adult with an advanced solid tumor such as melanoma, head and neck, liver or kidney cancer.

The chain carries TRBV6-5 and TRBJ1-5; D not certain. The germline CDR1 and CDR2 sequences are MNHEY and SVGAGI. The CDR3 consists of 14 residues. The ends were cut back, 2 bases at V and 0 bases at J, with 5 bases in the middle. The CDR3 sequence: CASSYRYSNQPQHF. CDR3 nucleotide sequence: TGTGCCAGCAGTTACAGATATAGCAATCAGCCCCAGCATTTT.

The rearrangement joins TRBV6-6 to TRBJ1-1; D call uncertain. V was pared by 7 bases and J by 1 base, with 7 bases between. The CDR3 extends over 12 amino acids. Germline values: CDR1 MNHNY, CDR2 SVGAGI (reference sequence). This CDR3 is CASNKANTEAFF. The DNA of the CDR3 is TGTGCCAGCAATAAGGCGAACACTGAAGCTTTCTTT.

The count of this clone is one. This rearrangement joins TRBV11-1 to TRBJ2-1; 9 nucleotides agree with TRBD1. Germline-derived CDR1 and CDR2 are SGHAT and FQDESV (reference sequence). The CDR3 has 18 residues. V was pared by 2 bases and J by 2 bases, with 10 bases of the junction left unmatched. The chain's CDR3 is CASSLRWDRVAAYNEQFF. CDR3 DNA: TGTGCCAGCAGCTTACGATGGGACAGGGTGGCAGCCTACAATGAGCAGTTCTTC.

The chain couples TRBV4-1 to TRBJ1-6; TRBD1 matches at 9 bases. This CDR3 comprises 15 residues. With V trimmed by 1 base and J by 10 bases, 5 bases remained unmatched. Per germline, CDR1 MGHRA and CDR2 YSYEKL. CDR3: CASSQGGQGGSPLHF. The CDR3 bases are TGCGCCAGCAGCCAAGGGGGACAGGGTGGGTCACCCCTCCACTTT.

J is TRBJ1-2 and V is TRBV7-2, with D tentatively TRBD1 (5 bases). From germline, CDR1 is SGHTA and CDR2 FQGNSA. The CDR3 spans 16 residues. The V and J ends lost 3 bases and 4 bases respectively, with 18 bases between them. The CDR3 nucleotides are TGTGCCAGCAGCTTTGGGGGGAGCTTCCCTATCTATGGCTACACCTTC. Its translation: CASSFGGSFPIYGYTF.

The chain joins TRBV14 to TRBJ2-5; 10 bases fit TRBD2. The ends lost 10 bases at V and 3 bases at J; junction bases unmatched: 5. The CDR3 runs to 13 residues. Germline V gene sequence: CDR1 SGHDN, CDR2 FVKESK. The CDR3, as DNA: TGTGCCACAGGGCTAGCGGGAGAAGAGACCCAGTACTTC. Encoded protein: CATGLAGEETQYF.

The chain has TRBV28 and TRBJ1-5, with D perhaps TRBD1 (6 bases). The length of the CDR3 is 16 residues. Germline V gene data show CDR1 as MDHEN and CDR2 as SYDVKM. V was trimmed by 4 bases and J by 7 bases, leaving 20 bases between them. The CDR3 is CASSSPRQALGQPQHF. The CDR3 DNA follows: TGTGCCAGCAGTTCCCCCCGACAGGCCCTCGGACAGCCCCAGCATTTT.

The chain uses TRBV5-1 and TRBJ2-1, with D uncertain. Trimming took off 2 bases at V and 5 bases at J, with 11 bases between the two ends. This CDR3 comprises 14 residues. Germline values: CDR1 SGHRS, CDR2 YFSETQ. This CDR3 is CASSFYPSHNEQFF. CDR3 bases: TGCGCCAGCAGCTTTTACCCCAGCCACAATGAGCAGTTCTTC.

The chain carries TRBV5-4 and TRBJ1-5; no clear D gene. The CDR3 is 14 amino acids. Germline V gives CDR1 SGHNT, CDR2 YYREEE (reference sequence). Trimming removed 0 bases from V and 5 bases from J, with 9 bases in between. The CDR3 sequence: CASSLEGRDQPQHF. The CDR3 DNA sequence: TGTGCCAGCAGCTTGGAAGGGAGGGATCAGCCCCAGCATTTT. Using reference TRBV5-4 and TRBJ1-5 for the parts outside the CDR3, the full variable domain is ETGVTQSPTHLIKTRGQQVTLRCSSQSGHNTVSWYQQALGQGPQFIFQYYREEENGRGNFPPRFSGLQFPNYSSELNVNALELDDSALYLCASSLEGRDQPQHFGDGTRLSIL.

CDR3 region: CASSLEGDSSYEQYF. The CDR3 nucleotides are TGTGCCAGCAGTTTAGAGGGTGACAGCTCCTACGAGCAGTACTTC. J is TRBJ2-7 and V is TRBV27, with D perhaps TRBD1 or TRBD2 (5 bases each). There are 15 residues in the CDR3. The V and J ends lost 2 bases and 0 bases respectively, with 11 bases between them. Germline-derived CDR1 and CDR2 are MNHEY and SMNVEV (reference sequence).

The V and J genes are TRBV28 and TRBJ2-7; D unclear. CDR1 and CDR2 from the germline V gene are MDHEN and SYDVKM. The CDR3 loop spans 12 amino acids. V was trimmed by 6 bases and J by 5 bases, leaving 11 bases between them. Here the CDR3 reads CASSSYRNEQYF. As DNA, the CDR3 is TGTGCCAGCAGCTCTTATAGAAACGAGCAGTACTTC.

This clone has only one observation. The chain uses TRBV11-3 and TRBJ2-7; D perhaps matches TRBD2 (7 bases). From germline, CDR1 is SGHNT and CDR2 YENEEA. CDR3 size: 14 residues. V was shortened by 5 bases and J by 5 bases, with 16 bases between the two germline ends. The CDR3 nucleotides are TGTGCCAGCAGCGGATATGGGGGGGCCCACGAGCAGTACTTC. This gives the protein CASSGYGGAHEQYF. The variable domain in full, completed from reference TRBV11-3 and TRBJ2-7, reads EAGVVQSPRYKIIEKKQPVAFWCNPISGHNTLYWYLQNLGQGPELLIRYENEEAVDDSQLPKDRFSAERLKGVDSTLKIQPAELGDSAVYLCASSGYGGAHEQYFGPGTRLTVT.

The chain employs TRBV7-9 and TRBJ2-1, with 9 bases that match TRBD2. The CDR3 spans 14 residues. Germline CDR1 and CDR2: SEHNR and FQNEAQ (reference sequence). The V gene end was trimmed by 8 bases and the J gene end by 5 bases; junction bases not matched to a gene: 7. The CDR3: CASERLAVHNEQFF. The CDR3 DNA follows: TGTGCCAGCGAAAGACTAGCGGTCCACAATGAGCAGTTCTTC.

This clone was counted a single time. V usage is TRBV21-1 and J usage is TRBJ2-1; the table's D gene call, TRBD1, was not cross checked with the DNA. TRBV21-1 is described as a pseudogene. CDR3 length: 15 residues. The CDR3 protein is CASSPRGGGGNEQFF. The CDR3 bases are TGTGCCAGCAGCCCCAGGGGCGGTGGGGGAAATGAGCAGTTCTTC.

The chain combines TRBV29-1 with TRBJ2-1, with unresolved D. Germline V gives CDR1 SQVTM, CDR2 ANQGSEA. Trimming stripped 1 base from V and 0 bases from J, with 7 bases between. The CDR3 sequence is 14 residues long. The CDR3 DNA sequence: TGCAGCGTTGAAGGCGGCAGCTCCTACAATGAGCAGTTCTTC. Its protein is CSVEGGSSYNEQFF.

The genes are TRBV20-1 and TRBJ2-5, with a weak D call TRBD1 (5 bases). The tail of the sequence fits TRBJ2-7 better, so the J call may be wrong. This CDR3 is built from 10 residues. Looked up from germline, CDR1 is DFQATT and CDR2 is SNEGSKA (reference sequence). The CDR3 region is CSARRGEQYF. In DNA, the CDR3 is TGCAGTGCCCGAAGGGGCGAGCAGTACTTC.

V gene TRBV10-3 combines with J gene TRBJ1-1; possible D gene TRBD1, 5 bases. Trimming took 10 bases from V and 0 from J, leaving 24 bases between them. The CDR3 is 17 amino acids. Germline CDR1 reads ENHRY; CDR2 reads SYGVKD. The DNA of the CDR3 is TGTGCCAGCACAACGAAGGGGATTAGTGTCTTGAACACTGAAGCTTTCTTT. Translating it yields CASTTKGISVLNTEAFF.

The chain links TRBV19 to TRBJ2-7; TRBD1 aligns across 8 bases. There are 13 residues in the CDR3. Germline V gives CDR1 LNHDA, CDR2 SQIVND (reference sequence). Trimming took 6 bases from V and 3 from J; bases not matched to a gene: 4. CDR3 nucleotide sequence: TGTGCCAGTAGCCCGGACAGGGACTACGAGCAGTACTTC. Translated, it gives CASSPDRDYEQYF.

V usage is TRBV19 and J usage is TRBJ1-4; D gene unclear. The CDR3 extends over 14 amino acids. Deletions cut 6 bases from V and 0 bases from J, with 8 bases between. Germline V gene sequence: CDR1 LNHDA, CDR2 SQIVND (reference sequence). The CDR3 DNA is TGTGCCAGTAGCCCCCTTCCAACTAATGAAAAACTGTTTTTT. Protein product: CASSPLPTNEKLFF.

The chain links TRBV5-1 to TRBJ2-7; the D gene is possibly TRBD1 (6 bases). Germline V gives CDR1 SGHRS, CDR2 YFSETQ. The CDR3 loop spans 16 amino acids. V shed 4 bases and J shed 0 bases, with 17 bases lying between them. The CDR3 DNA sequence: TGCGCCAGCAGCCAGAGTCCAGGGGAGCGCTCCTACGAGCAGTACTTC. Translating gives CASSQSPGERSYEQYF.

The chain uses TRBV30 and TRBJ2-7; 8 nucleotides line up with TRBD1. There are 15 residues in the CDR3. V lost 2 bases to trimming and J lost 1 base; unmatched junction nucleotides: 7. Per germline, CDR1 GTSNPN and CDR2 SVGIG (reference sequence). Here the CDR3 reads CAWSPSGTGSYEQYF. The CDR3 DNA reads TGTGCCTGGAGTCCTTCCGGGACAGGTTCCTACGAGCAGTACTTC.

The chain couples TRBV7-9 to TRBJ2-5; the match to TRBD1 covers 10 bases. The CDR3 sequence is 17 residues long. In germline, CDR1 is SEHNR, CDR2 FQNEAQ (reference sequence). V shed 5 bases, J shed 6 bases, and the junction held 15 bases outside the gene matches. This chain's CDR3 is CASSDRGPRDGKQTQYF. The DNA for the CDR3 is TGTGCCAGCAGCGACAGGGGGCCTAGGGACGGGAAACAGACCCAGTACTTC.

The chain couples TRBV6-5 to TRBJ1-2; D is uncertain. Germline CDR1 MNHEY, CDR2 SVGAGI. Trimming cost V 6 bases and J 5 bases, with 7 bases left between them. The CDR3 has 11 amino acids. The CDR3: CASSGGYGYTF. CDR3 in DNA: TGTGCCAGCAGCGGCGGTTATGGCTACACCTTC.

This chain connects TRBV7-8 to TRBJ2-2; D is undetermined. The germline V gene has CDR1 SGHVS and CDR2 FQNEAQ. V was clipped by 5 bases and J by 0 bases, with 13 bases between them. The CDR3 is 16 amino acids. In DNA form, the CDR3 reads TGTGCCAGCAGCCCCCTCCCGAGGCCGAACACCGGGGAGCTGTTTTTT. The encoded protein is CASSPLPRPNTGELFF.